This T cell receptor beta chain was sequenced during a study of cytotoxic CD8 clonotypes in ibrutinib-treated CLL. CDR1 is SGHTA and CDR2 is FQGNSA in the germline V gene. V was clipped by 4 bases and J by 7 bases; unmatched bases: 6. This CDR3 spans 15 amino acids. This clone was observed a handful of times. Clones were sequenced by immunoSEQ multiplex PCR, and TCRdb holds only the in-frame ones, with some missing. The table lists 45,000 to 65,000 clones, roughly 85% of them singletons. PBMCs that had been cryopreserved were the source of roughly 2 micrograms of genomic DNA for TCR beta libraries. This sequence was found in a human donor with chronic lymphocytic leukemia. The V call is TRBV7-2, the J call TRBJ2-2, with 10 bases matching TRBD2. The input for sequencing was PBMCs, taken after 24 months of ibrutinib treatment. CDR3: CASSSLAGVGGELFF. The CDR3 coding sequence is TGTGCCAGCAGCTCTCTAGCGGGAGTGGGCGGGGAGCTGTTTTTT. Filled out from reference TRBV7-2 and TRBJ2-2, the complete variable domain reads GAGVSQSPSNKVTEKGKDVELRCDPISGHTALYWYRQSLGQGLEFLIYFQGNSAPDKSGLPSDRFSAERTGGSVSTLTIQRTQQEDSAVYLCASSSLAGVGGELFFGEGSRLTVL.